Below are 10 T cell receptor beta chains sequenced from a single sample in a study of esophageal squamous cell carcinoma under preoperative chemotherapy. Time point in this sample: before preoperative PTX-NDP chemotherapy. TCRdb re-called the PCR reads with MiXCR, one entry per CDR3 protein. Found here are about 30,000 distinct CDR3 sequences, roughly half of them singletons; the top ten hold approximately 12%. This material was collected from a patient given preoperative chemotherapy. The receptors shown here come from a human donor with esophageal squamous cell carcinoma. The donor label of this sample is uncertain.

About this clonotype: Mismatch with germline at one junction end may stem from a read error. This sequence joins TRBV7-2 and TRBJ2-4; D is possibly TRBD1 or TRBD2 (5 bases each). There are 15 residues in the CDR3. Germline V gene sequence: CDR1 SGHTA, CDR2 FQGNSA. The CDR3 nucleotides read TGTGCCCGCAGCACGGGGCCTAGAGCCAAAAACATGCAGTATTTC. It is translated as CARSTGPRAKNMQYF. Complete variable domain (other parts from reference TRBV7-2 and TRBJ2-4): GAGVSQSPSNKVTEKGKDVELRCDPISGHTALYWYRQSLGQGLEFLIYFQGNSAPDKSGLPSDRFSAERTGGSVSTLTIQRTQQEDSAVYLCARSTGPRAKNMQYFGAGTRLSVL.

Remarks on this clonotype: The conserved final phenylalanine or tryptophan is absent from the CDR3, which likely points to a read error. The DNA is left out, because the CDR3 cannot be placed on it with certainty; the CDR3 is given as TCRdb lists it. V gene TRBV7-6 combines with J gene TRBJ2-5; TRBD1 was called by the table and not checked on the DNA. A total of 17 residues make up the CDR3, ends included. Per the germline V gene, CDR1 is SGHVS and CDR2 is FNYEAQ. This CDR3 reads CASSPSGASLCGETQLS.

This clonotype was counted many times. The rearrangement links TRBV27 to TRBJ2-5; no clear D. V was shortened by 7 bases and J by 5 bases, with 8 bases between the two germline ends. Germline V gene data show CDR1 as MNHEY and CDR2 as SMNVEV (reference sequence). The CDR3 loop spans 11 amino acids. In DNA form, the CDR3 reads TGTGCCAGCAAAGGCGGTGAGACCCAGTACTTC. Encoded protein: CASKGGETQYF.

This clonotype is medium-sized (0.01 to 0.1%). This chain joins TRBV12-3 or TRBV12-4 and TRBJ2-5; 9 bases map to TRBD1. The CDR3 sequence is 15 residues long. Trimming at V came to 4 bases and at J to 4 bases, leaving 7 bases not matched to a gene. This chain's CDR3 is CASSSRDRVLETQYF. Written as DNA, the CDR3 is TGTGCCAGCAGTTCCCGGGACAGGGTATTAGAGACCCAGTACTTC.

Many counts were recorded for this clonotype. The chain joins TRBV12-3 or TRBV12-4 to TRBJ2-1; TRBD1 agrees at 8 bases. The J call is doubtful: the DNA matches TRBJ2-7 better. The CDR3 has 13 amino acids. In nucleotides, the CDR3 is TGTGCCAGCAGTATCCAGGGGGCGTACGAGCAGTACTTC. Amino acid sequence: CASSIQGAYEQYF.

Remarks on this clonotype: An end of the junction does not agree with germline; a read error may underlie this. The chain uses TRBV6-1 and TRBJ2-3; D is perhaps TRBD1 or TRBD2 (6 bases each). The germline CDR1 and CDR2 sequences are MNHNS and SASEGT. This CDR3 has 15 residues. In DNA, the CDR3 is TGTGCCAGCAAGAGGGGGACTGTAGGCACAGAGACGCAGTATTTT. Protein sequence: CASKRGTVGTETQYF.

This clonotype appeared a single time. The junction departs from germline at one end; a sequencing error may be responsible. The rearrangement links TRBV7-7 to TRBJ2-5; D could derive from TRBD1 or TRBD2 (5 bases each). Germline V gene lookup returns CDR1 SSHAT and CDR2 FNYEAQ (reference sequence). The CDR3 extends over 13 amino acids. For the CDR3, the DNA is TGTGCTAGCAGCTTAGGGGAGTTGAAGACCCAGTACTTC. This gives the protein CASSLGELKTQYF.

The chain employs TRBV7-8 and TRBJ2-3, with D possibly being TRBD2 (5 bases). Germline CDR1 reads SGHVS; CDR2 reads FQNEAQ. With 5 bases removed from V and 4 bases from J, the gap between germline ends came to 10 bases. CDR3 length: 13 amino acids. CDR3 amino acids: CASSTRGPDTQYF. The CDR3 coding sequence is TGTGCCAGCAGCACCCGGGGTCCAGATACGCAGTATTTT.

Comment on this clonotype: Sequence at one end of the junction differs from germline and may be a read error. This chain joins TRBV7-2 and TRBJ2-5; D is perhaps TRBD1 or TRBD2 (5 bases each). The CDR3 totals 15 residues. Per the germline V gene, CDR1 is SGHTA and CDR2 is FQGNSA. This CDR3 is CASGLRGPAQKTQYF. CDR3 nucleotide sequence: TGTGCCAGCGGGCTCCGGGGCCCAGCCCAAAAGACCCAGTACTTC.

A few counts support this clonotype. The chain has TRBV11-3 and TRBJ2-1, with 7 bases fitting TRBD2. Germline CDR1 is SGHNT and CDR2 is YENEEA. The CDR3 runs to 12 residues. The V gene end was trimmed by 6 bases and the J gene end by 10 bases; junction bases not matched to a gene: 6. DNA for the CDR3: TGTGCCAGCAGTTCAGGGAGGGACGAGCAGTTCTTC. This codes for CASSSGRDEQFF.